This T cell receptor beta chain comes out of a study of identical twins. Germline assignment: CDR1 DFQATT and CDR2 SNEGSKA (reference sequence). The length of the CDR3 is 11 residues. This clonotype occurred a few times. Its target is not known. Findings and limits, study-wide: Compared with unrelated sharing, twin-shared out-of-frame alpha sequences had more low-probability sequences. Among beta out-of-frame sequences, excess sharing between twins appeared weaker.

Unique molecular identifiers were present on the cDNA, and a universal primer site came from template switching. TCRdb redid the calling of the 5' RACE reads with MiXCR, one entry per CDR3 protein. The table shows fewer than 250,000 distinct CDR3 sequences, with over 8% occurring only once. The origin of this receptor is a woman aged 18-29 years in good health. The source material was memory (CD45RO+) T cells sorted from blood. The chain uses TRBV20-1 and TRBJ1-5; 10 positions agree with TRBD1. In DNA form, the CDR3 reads TGCACGACAGGGGGCGTTCAGCCCCAGCATTTT. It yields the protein CTTGGVQPQHF.